The clone carrying this T cell receptor (beta chain) has only a few counts. Its specificity is not known. Germline CDR1 is SGHVS and CDR2 is FQNEAQ. The CDR3 contains 18 residues. V was clipped by 1 base and J by 0 bases; unmatched bases: 4. This specimen belongs to a study of T cells after yellow fever vaccination. The study, taken as a whole, reports: A large majority of primary-vaccination clones showed up again after the booster (96% CD4, 85% to 90% CD8). Contaminants from the bulk population, in the form of abundant clonotypes, could be found in FACS-sorted repertoires.

TCRdb processed the 5' RACE reads anew with MiXCR; each CDR3 protein has one entry. The sample records just over 300,000 distinct CDR3 sequences, roughly 3.5% being singletons. This clonotype originated in a man between 18 and 35 years old who received the YFV17D yellow fever vaccine. The rearrangement joins TRBV7-8 to TRBJ2-6, with 9 positions matching TRBD1. Sequenced here: PBMCs, sampled on the day of the yellow fever booster vaccination. Here the CDR3 DNA reads TGTGCCAGCAGCTTAGGGGGACAGGGACCCTCTGGGGCCAACGTCCTGACTTTC. It is translated as CASSLGGQGPSGANVLTF. The full variable domain, its missing parts supplied by reference TRBV7-8 and TRBJ2-6, is GAGVSQSPRYKVAKRGQDVALRCDPISGHVSLFWYQQALGQGPEFLTYFQNEAQLDKSGLPSDRFFAERPEGSVSTLKIQRTQQEDSAVYLCASSLGGQGPSGANVLTFGAGSRLTVL.